Presented here are 31 T cell receptor beta chains from one specimen sequenced in a study of memory CD4+ T cells and cytomegalovirus serostatus. Single viable CD3+CD4+CD8-CD45RO+ cells were sorted as the memory CD4+ T cells. Profiled with immunoSEQ multiplex PCR; TCRdb holds only in-frame clones, not every one. The sample includes some 65,000 clones, around three quarters of them seen just once. Sequenced: memory CD4+ T cells from blood. These TCRs come from an adult in good health and CMV-seronegative. Some clones in this sample may be carry-over from other donors' samples.

This chain links TRBV28 with TRBJ1-1; D uncertain. The ends were cut back, 5 bases at V and 1 base at J, with 14 bases in the middle. The CDR3 runs 15 residues. CDR1 is MDHEN and CDR2 is SYDVKM in the germline V gene. This CDR3 is CASSPSHGSNTEAFF. DNA for the CDR3: TGTGCCAGCAGTCCGTCACACGGATCGAACACTGAAGCTTTCTTT.

The chain is built from TRBV10-3 and TRBJ1-2, with no clear D. The V and J ends lost 6 bases and 3 bases respectively, with 11 bases between them. Per germline, CDR1 ENHRY and CDR2 SYGVKD. There are 13 residues in the CDR3. CDR3 region: CAISLGSDYGYTF. The CDR3, as DNA: TGTGCCATCAGCCTGGGGTCGGACTATGGCTACACCTTC.

A word on this clone: The junction differs from germline at one of its ends, possibly a read error. The chain combines TRBV6-6 with TRBJ1-2; D remains ambiguous. Looked up from germline, CDR1 is MNHNY and CDR2 is SVGAGI (reference sequence). The CDR3 contains 15 residues. The CDR3 coding sequence is TGTGCCAGCAGACTCCGCACCGACTCTAATTATGGCTACACCTTC. It yields the protein CASRLRTDSNYGYTF.

This sequence joins TRBV5-1 and TRBJ2-2; tentatively, D is TRBD1 or TRBD2 (5 bases each). Germline V gene data show CDR1 as SGHRS and CDR2 as YFSETQ. Deletions cut 2 bases from V and 3 bases from J, with 14 bases between. This CDR3 is built from 16 residues. CDR3: CASSLFGGSDTGELFF. For the CDR3, the DNA is TGCGCCAGCAGCTTATTTGGGGGATCGGACACCGGGGAGCTGTTTTTT.

The gene calls are TRBV21-1 and TRBJ1-4; the table's D call of TRBD1 was not tested on the DNA. TRBV21-1 constitutes a pseudogene. The CDR3 totals 15 residues. CDR3 in amino acids: CASSRVGDRDEKLFF. DNA for the CDR3: TGTGCCAGCAGCCGTGTCGGCGACAGGGATGAAAAACTGTTTTTT.

In its sample, this clone was seen once. The chain uses TRBV7-2 and TRBJ2-5; unclear D gene. V was pared by 4 bases and J by 0 bases, with 0 bases between. Germline V gene lookup returns CDR1 SGHTA and CDR2 FQGNSA. The CDR3 is made up of 11 amino acids. The CDR3 protein is CASSYQETQYF. The CDR3 nucleotides are TGTGCCAGCAGCTACCAAGAGACCCAGTACTTC. Using reference TRBV7-2 and TRBJ2-5 for the parts outside the CDR3, the full variable domain is GAGVSQSPSNKVTEKGKDVELRCDPISGHTALYWYRQSLGQGLEFLIYFQGNSAPDKSGLPSDRFSAERTGGSVSTLTIQRTQQEDSAVYLCASSYQETQYFGPGTRLLVL.

This sequence joins TRBV4-1 and TRBJ2-3, with 10 bases aligning to TRBD1. The CDR3 covers 15 residues. V lost 1 base, J lost 6 bases, and 4 bases stayed unmatched. Germline assignment: CDR1 MGHRA and CDR2 YSYEKL. CDR3 nucleotide sequence: TGCGCCAGCAGCCAAGGACAGGGGGCGTCGGATACGCAGTATTTT. It yields the protein CASSQGQGASDTQYF.

This clone was seen just once. The CDR3 protein is CASSLGTGTTYEQYF. The CDR3 DNA reads as TGTGCCAGCAGCTTAGGGACAGGTACCACCTACGAGCAGTACTTC. This chain connects TRBV7-3 to TRBJ2-7; 8 bases fit TRBD1. Germline trimming cut 2 bases from V and 2 bases from J; bases unmatched to any gene: 5. There are 15 residues in the CDR3. In germline, CDR1 is SGHTA, CDR2 FQGTGA.

The gene calls are TRBV5-1 and TRBJ1-4; 9 bases fit TRBD1. The V gene end was trimmed by 2 bases and the J gene end by 8 bases; junction bases not matched to a gene: 4. Germline CDR1 is SGHRS and CDR2 is YFSETQ. There are 14 residues in the CDR3. The CDR3 DNA follows: TGCGCCAGCAGCTTACAGGGGGCGCGAGAAAAACTGTTTTTT. It translates to CASSLQGAREKLFF.

This chain uses TRBV5-1 with TRBJ2-3; 9 bases are shared with TRBD2. The V gene's germline CDR1 is SGHRS and CDR2 YFSETQ. The CDR3 has 15 residues. V trimming: 4 bases; J trimming: 3 bases; junction bases outside the gene matches: 6. The CDR3 protein is CASSRGLASTDTQYF. The CDR3 bases are TGCGCCAGCAGCCGCGGACTAGCGAGTACAGATACGCAGTATTTT.

The chain carries TRBV5-1 and TRBJ1-2; TRBD1 is a possible D gene (5 bases). Germline V gene lookup returns CDR1 SGHRS and CDR2 YFSETQ. V lost 3 bases and J 3 bases, leaving 9 bases between the germline ends. CDR3 length: 13 amino acids. CDR3 sequence: CASSSGTDYGYTF. In nucleotides, the CDR3 is TGCGCCAGCAGCTCCGGGACGGACTATGGCTACACCTTC.

V is TRBV9 and J is TRBJ1-1, with 7 bases that match TRBD1. CDR3 length equals 13 residues. Germline lookup yields CDR1 SGDLS and CDR2 YYNGEE. V was clipped by 4 bases and J by 9 bases; unmatched bases: 9. The DNA of the CDR3 is TGTGCCAGCAGCCCCCAGGGACAGCCTAAAGCTTTCTTT. It encodes CASSPQGQPKAFF.

The chain is built from TRBV21-1 and TRBJ1-1. TRBV21-1 is labeled a pseudogene. This CDR3 has 14 amino acids. In DNA form, the CDR3 reads TGTGCCAGCAGCAAAGCAGGCAGTCAGACTGAAGCTTTCTTT. Translating gives CASSKAGSQTEAFF.

The genes are TRBV9 and TRBJ1-1; 7 nucleotides match TRBD1. This CDR3 has 17 residues. Germline loops: CDR1 SGDLS, CDR2 YYNGEE. With V trimmed by 3 bases and J by 0 bases, 11 bases remained unmatched. CDR3: CASSARPGQHMNTEAFF. For the CDR3, the DNA is TGTGCCAGCAGCGCACGCCCGGGACAGCACATGAACACTGAAGCTTTCTTT.

The chain carries TRBV29-1 and TRBJ2-7; TRBD2 aligns across 9 bases. From germline, CDR1 is SQVTM and CDR2 ANQGSEA. The CDR3 totals 14 residues. V lost 7 bases to trimming and J lost 1 base; unmatched junction nucleotides: 8. CDR3 loop: CSAQTSGPSYEQYF. The CDR3 nucleotides are TGCAGCGCCCAGACTAGCGGACCGTCCTACGAGCAGTACTTC.

This rearrangement joins TRBV30 to TRBJ1-2; 7 bases match TRBD1. The CDR3 loop spans 18 amino acids. The germline gives CDR1 GTSNPN, CDR2 SVGIG (reference sequence). The V segment lost 3 bases and the J segment 4 bases; nucleotides outside the gene matches: 20. CDR3 protein: CAWREFGRGRSVFYGYTF. The CDR3 DNA follows: TGTGCCTGGAGAGAGTTCGGGAGGGGGCGTTCGGTCTTCTATGGCTACACCTTC. Complete variable domain (other parts from reference TRBV30 and TRBJ1-2): SQTIHQWPATLVQPVGSPLSLECTVEGTSNPNLYWYRQAAGRGLQLLFYSVGIGQISSEVPQNLSASRPQDRQFILSSKKLLLSDSGFYLCAWREFGRGRSVFYGYTFGSGTRLTVV.

J is TRBJ2-3 and V is TRBV29-1; perhaps TRBD1 as D (6 bases). Germline V gene data show CDR1 as SQVTM and CDR2 as ANQGSEA. The CDR3 is made up of 13 amino acids. Deletions cut 7 bases from V and 1 base from J, with 12 bases between. The CDR3 loop is CSATGRGTDTQYF. The CDR3, as DNA: TGCAGCGCGACAGGCAGAGGCACAGATACGCAGTATTTT.

The chain joins TRBV5-6 to TRBJ2-3, with 7 bases that match TRBD1. This CDR3 region has 14 residues. CDR1 is SGHDT and CDR2 is YYEEEE in the germline V gene. Trimming at V came to 3 bases and at J to 0 bases, leaving 1 base not matched to a gene. The CDR3 DNA is TGTGCCAGCAGCTGGGGACAGAGCACAGATACGCAGTATTTT. It translates to CASSWGQSTDTQYF.

V usage is TRBV28 and J usage is TRBJ2-7; D not certain. This CDR3 comprises 15 residues. Germline V gives CDR1 MDHEN, CDR2 SYDVKM. Trimming removed 3 bases from V and 1 base from J, with 13 bases in between. CDR3 in DNA: TGTGCCAGCAGTTTTCTCAGGAGAGTGTCCTACGAGCAGTACTTC. Its protein product is CASSFLRRVSYEQYF.

The CDR3 DNA sequence: TGTGCCAGCAGCTTGGCGCAGGGAGCAGATACGCAGTATTTT. Protein sequence: CASSLAQGADTQYF. V gene TRBV5-4 combines with J gene TRBJ2-3; D may be TRBD1 or TRBD2 (5 bases each). V lost 0 bases to trimming and J lost 4 bases, with 9 bases between them. The germline gives CDR1 SGHNT, CDR2 YYREEE (reference sequence). The CDR3 is 14 residues long.

V and J are TRBV20-1 and TRBJ2-3; D remains ambiguous. The V end was cut by 8 bases, the J end by 5 bases, with 11 bases between. The CDR3 loop spans 11 amino acids. CDR1 is DFQATT and CDR2 is SNEGSKA in the germline V gene (reference sequence). In DNA, the CDR3 is TGCAGTTCCCCAAAGCGAGATACGCAGTATTTT. Translated: CSSPKRDTQYF.

The chain has TRBV12-5 and TRBJ2-7, with 8 bases identical to TRBD1. CDR1 and CDR2 from the germline V gene are LGHNT and FRNRAP. The CDR3 runs to 17 residues. V lost 1 base and J lost 9; bases outside the gene matches: 17. CDR3 loop: CASGLESRRVRGTGQYF. Written as DNA, the CDR3 is TGTGCTAGTGGTTTGGAAAGTCGGCGGGTGAGGGGGACAGGGCAGTACTTC.

This CDR3 reads CASSRPLGGRSSPLHF. In DNA form, the CDR3 reads TGTGCCAGCTCACGACCGCTGGGGGGCCGGTCGTCACCCCTCCACTTT. V usage is TRBV18 and J usage is TRBJ1-6; D might be TRBD1 (6 bases). The V and J ends lost 4 bases and 10 bases respectively, with 20 bases between them. This CDR3 contains 16 residues. CDR1 KGHSH and CDR2 LQKENI come from the germline V gene.

The chain employs TRBV28 and TRBJ2-2; 7 nucleotides align to TRBD2. The CDR3 is made up of 14 amino acids. Germline CDR1 is MDHEN and CDR2 is SYDVKM. V was clipped by 9 bases and J by 1 base; unmatched bases: 5. CDR3 loop: CASTGTMNTGELFF. CDR3 sequence (DNA): TGTGCCAGTACCGGGACTATGAACACCGGGGAGCTGTTTTTT.

The chain is built from TRBV28 and TRBJ2-3, with D perhaps TRBD1 (6 bases). Germline values: CDR1 MDHEN, CDR2 SYDVKM. This CDR3 has 14 amino acids. V lost 5 bases and J 0 bases, leaving 9 bases between the germline ends. Here the CDR3 reads CASSPGQSTDTQYF. CDR3 coding DNA: TGTGCCAGCAGTCCCGGACAGAGCACAGATACGCAGTATTTT.

V and J are TRBV11-2 and TRBJ2-7, with 8 bases fitting TRBD1. The CDR3 sequence is 14 residues long. Trimming took 5 bases from V and 4 from J; bases not matched to a gene: 7. From germline, CDR1 is SGHAT and CDR2 FQNNGV. The CDR3 DNA sequence: TGTGCCAGCAGCGCAGTGAGACAGGGGTACGAGCAGTACTTC. This codes for CASSAVRQGYEQYF. The whole variable domain, filled in from reference TRBV11-2 and TRBJ2-7, reads EAGVAQSPRYKIIEKRQSVAFWCNPISGHATLYWYQQILGQGPKLLIQFQNNGVVDDSQLPKDRFSAERLKGVDSTLKIQPAKLEDSAVYLCASSAVRQGYEQYFGPGTRLTVT.

The V gene is TRBV7-2, the J gene TRBJ1-5; tentative D call: TRBD1 (5 bases). Germline loops: CDR1 SGHTA, CDR2 FQGNSA. The length of the CDR3 is 17 residues. Trimming stripped 5 bases from V and 3 bases from J, with 20 bases between. In DNA form, the CDR3 reads TGTGCCAGCAGCCCGAATTCGGCAGGGAACTCCAATCAGCCCCAGCATTTT. Protein sequence: CASSPNSAGNSNQPQHF.

This clone has only one observation. The chain couples TRBV28 to TRBJ1-3, with D possibly being TRBD1 (5 bases). V lost 5 bases, J lost 4 bases, and 18 bases lay in between. The CDR3 is 16 residues long. CDR1 and CDR2 (germline): MDHEN, SYDVKM. The chain's CDR3 is CASSPPRGAGGNTIYF. CDR3 coding DNA: TGTGCCAGCAGTCCGCCCCGGGGCGCGGGAGGAAACACCATATATTTT.

This chain joins TRBV11-2 and TRBJ2-7; no reliable D call. Looked up from germline, CDR1 is SGHAT and CDR2 is FQNNGV. The V end lost 6 bases, the J end lost 5 bases, and 14 bases lay between the germline ends. The CDR3 spans 13 residues. The CDR3 here is CASRRLGPHEQYF. The CDR3 DNA follows: TGTGCCAGCAGGAGATTAGGGCCCCACGAGCAGTACTTC.

The V and J genes are TRBV2 and TRBJ2-4; possibly TRBD2 for D (6 bases). V was pared by 11 bases and J by 0 bases, with 14 bases between. From germline, CDR1 is SNHLY and CDR2 FYNNEI. This CDR3 is built from 14 residues. DNA for the CDR3: TGTGCCGCCAGGGCGGGGCTAGCCAAAAACATTCAGTACTTC. It yields the protein CAARAGLAKNIQYF. Full variable domain (missing parts from reference TRBV2 and TRBJ2-4): EPEVTQTPSHQVTQMGQEVILRCVPISNHLYFYWYRQILGQKVEFLVSFYNNEISEKSEIFDDQFSVERPDGSNFTLKIRSTKLEDSAMYFCAARAGLAKNIQYFGAGTRLSVL.

The chain carries TRBV2 and TRBJ2-7, with a tentative D call TRBD1 (6 bases). Deletions cut 6 bases from V and 2 bases from J, with 14 bases between. CDR3 size: 14 residues. Germline V gene lookup returns CDR1 SNHLY and CDR2 FYNNEI. CDR3: CASRQGVGTYEQYF. The CDR3 nucleotides are TGTGCCAGCAGACAGGGTGTCGGAACCTACGAGCAGTACTTC. The entire variable domain, with the rest obtained from reference TRBV2 and TRBJ2-7, is as follows: EPEVTQTPSHQVTQMGQEVILRCVPISNHLYFYWYRQILGQKVEFLVSFYNNEISEKSEIFDDQFSVERPDGSNFTLKIRSTKLEDSAMYFCASRQGVGTYEQYFGPGTRLTVT.